A selection of T cell receptor beta chains follows, all from one sample in a study of T-cell reconstitution after alpha-beta-depleted transplantation in children. TCRdb passed the PCR reads through MiXCR, listing each CDR3 protein once. Among 550,000 to 800,000 distinct CDR3 sequences listed, under 15% were seen once. The source material was PBMCs, sampled before TCRalphabeta/CD19-depleted stem cell transplant. These receptors were obtained from a girl aged 2-15 years with congenital amegakaryocytic thrombocytopenia, due to receive a stem cell transplant. The CDR3 runs from the conserved cysteine through the conserved F or W. A D gene is named only where the DNA matches it firmly. Part of the rows lack a size; the others show once, few, many or a class for expanded clones.

clone_size	j_call	d_call	v_call	cdr3_aa	cdr3_nt
-	TRBJ1-3	-	TRBV7-8	CASSLFTSGNTIYF	TGTGCCAGCAGCTTATTTACCTCTGGAAACACCATATATTTT
few	TRBJ2-7	-	TRBV7-9	CASSPPSTYEQYF	TGTGCCAGCAGCCCACCGTCTACCTACGAGCAGTACTTC
many	TRBJ2-2	TRBD2	TRBV7-2	CASSRTSGNTGELFF	TGTGCCAGCAGCCGGACTAGCGGGAACACCGGGGAGCTGTTTTTT
few	TRBJ2-7	-	TRBV7-9	CASSSEWRGPYEQYF	TGTGCCAGCAGTTCGGAATGGAGGGGGCCCTACGAGCAGTACTTC
many	TRBJ2-3	TRBD2	TRBV20-1	CSGPSRERADTQYF	TGCAGTGGTCCGTCGCGGGAGAGGGCAGATACGCAGTATTTT
many	TRBJ2-3	TRBD2	TRBV15	CATSGGLAGNTDTQYF	TGTGCCACCAGCGGGGGACTAGCGGGTAACACAGATACGCAGTATTTT
few	TRBJ1-1	-	TRBV7-8	CASSFTWSMNTEAFF	TGTGCCAGCAGCTTCACGTGGAGTATGAACACTGAAGCTTTCTTT
few	TRBJ1-6	TRBD1	TRBV7-8	CASSPDRVTALHF	TGTGCCAGCAGCCCGGACAGGGTCACAGCCCTCCACTTT
many	TRBJ2-1	-	TRBV20-1	CSATSPRPSYNEQFF	TGCAGTGCCACCTCCCCGCGGCCGTCCTACAATGAGCAGTTCTTC
many	TRBJ1-4	TRBD1	TRBV5-5	CASSSSHGQGNEKLFF	TGTGCCAGCAGCTCGTCACATGGACAGGGGAATGAAAAACTGTTTTTT
-	TRBJ1-1	-	TRBV19	CASTSNGGGGNTEAFF	TGTGCCAGTACCAGCAACGGCGGGGGCGGCAACACTGAAGCTTTCTTT
few	TRBJ2-1	TRBD2	TRBV14	CASKSFLAGDEQFF	TGTGCCAGCAAATCGTTCCTAGCGGGAGATGAGCAGTTCTTC
many	TRBJ2-5	TRBD1	TRBV29-1	CSGRDSQETQYF	TGCAGCGGCCGGGACAGCCAAGAGACCCAGTACTTC
many	TRBJ1-2	-	TRBV12-3/TRBV12-4	CASSPTYLYGYTF	TGTGCCAGCAGTCCGACGTATCTATATGGCTACACCTTC
many	TRBJ1-5	-	TRBV7-8	CASSLVSNQPQHF	TGTGCCAGCAGCTTAGTGAGCAATCAGCCCCAGCATTTT
-	TRBJ2-7	TRBD1	TRBV29-1	CSVASGTGQIEQYF	TGCAGCGTTGCGAGCGGGACAGGGCAAATCGAGCAGTACTTC
-	TRBJ1-1	-	TRBV4-1	CASSLQEGRHTEAFF	TGCGCCAGCAGCCTTCAGGAGGGTAGGCACACTGAAGCTTTCTTT
few	TRBJ2-5	TRBD2	TRBV12-3/TRBV12-4	CASSAGLAGGPEGLETQYF	TGTGCCAGCAGTGCCGGACTAGCGGGAGGGCCCGAAGGATTGGAGACCCAGTACTTC